The 8 T cell receptor beta chains below come from one sample, sequenced in a study of OX40 agonist ivuxolimab in advanced cancers. The method was immunoSEQ multiplex PCR; TCRdb's version includes in-frame clones alone and lacks a portion of them. The sample includes 55,000 to 60,000 clones, 93% of them seen just once. The specimen comprised CD4+ or CD8+ T cells sorted from blood, sampled in a trial of the OX40 agonist ivuxolimab. These receptors originate from an adult with an advanced solid tumor such as melanoma, head and neck, liver or kidney cancer.

The chain employs TRBV27 and TRBJ2-1; the match to TRBD2 covers 12 bases. CDR1 is MNHEY, CDR2 SMNVEV, per germline (reference sequence). V trimming: 4 bases; J trimming: 13 bases; junction bases outside the gene matches: 8. The CDR3 is made up of 14 amino acids. CDR3 protein: CASSSPSSGRDQFF. The CDR3 DNA follows: TGTGCCAGCAGTTCCCCCTCTAGCGGGAGGGACCAGTTCTTC.

This rearrangement joins TRBV19 to TRBJ1-1; D unresolved. CDR1 is LNHDA, CDR2 SQIVND, per germline (reference sequence). The CDR3 sequence is 12 residues long. Trimming pared 7 bases from V and 4 bases from J, leaving 10 bases between. This chain's CDR3 is CASKWVGTEAFF. The CDR3, as DNA: TGTGCCAGTAAGTGGGTCGGCACTGAAGCTTTCTTT.

The chain uses TRBV11-2 and TRBJ1-2; possibly TRBD1 for D (5 bases). Germline CDR1 is SGHAT and CDR2 is FQNNGV. Trimming shortened V by 8 bases and J by 6 bases, and 19 bases separated the two germline ends. CDR3 length equals 14 residues. CDR3 sequence (DNA): TGTGCCAGCCATTGGGGCGGCGCGGGCGATGGCTACACCTTC. This codes for CASHWGGAGDGYTF.

The chain recombines TRBV19 with TRBJ1-1; D not certain. This CDR3 has 14 amino acids. V was pared by 1 base and J by 1 base, with 7 bases between. The germline gives CDR1 LNHDA, CDR2 SQIVND (reference sequence). For the CDR3, the DNA is TGTGCCAGTAGTATAGTCCTGGGGAACACTGAAGCTTTCTTT. It yields the protein CASSIVLGNTEAFF.

This clone was recorded only once. The V gene is TRBV27, the J gene TRBJ2-3; TRBD2 matches at 14 bases. Germline CDR1 reads MNHEY; CDR2 reads SMNVEV (reference sequence). The junction had 10 bases not matched to a gene; V was cut back by 5 bases and J by 6 bases. The CDR3 has 17 amino acids. The CDR3 region is CASSRTTSGRAWDTQYF. CDR3 bases: TGTGCCAGCAGTAGAACGACTAGCGGGAGGGCGTGGGATACGCAGTATTTT.

The chain combines TRBV6-5 with TRBJ2-1; D remains ambiguous. This CDR3 comprises 12 residues. Germline assignment: CDR1 MNHEY and CDR2 SVGAGI. The germline V and J ends were trimmed by 6 bases and 7 bases, with 10 bases remaining between them. CDR3 protein: CASSNLANEQFF. DNA for the CDR3: TGTGCCAGCAGCAATCTGGCAAATGAGCAGTTCTTC.

The CDR3 is CASSLKIGQGAEEQYF. Written as DNA, the CDR3 is TGTGCCAGCAGCTTAAAAATCGGACAGGGGGCAGAAGAGCAGTACTTC. This chain uses TRBV11-2 with TRBJ2-7; 11 nucleotides line up with TRBD1. Trimming took 2 bases from V and 7 from J; bases not matched to a gene: 10. The length of the CDR3 is 16 residues. CDR1 SGHAT and CDR2 FQNNGV come from the germline V gene.

This chain uses TRBV5-8 with TRBJ2-2; 7 bases align to TRBD1. J lost 5 bases, V lost 4 bases, and 14 bases had no gene match. Germline-derived CDR1 and CDR2 are SGHTS and YDEGEE. This CDR3 has 17 amino acids. CDR3 DNA: TGTGCCAGCAGCACTTCTTCGCCCACAGGGGAGACCGGGGAGCTGTTTTTT. This codes for CASSTSSPTGETGELFF.